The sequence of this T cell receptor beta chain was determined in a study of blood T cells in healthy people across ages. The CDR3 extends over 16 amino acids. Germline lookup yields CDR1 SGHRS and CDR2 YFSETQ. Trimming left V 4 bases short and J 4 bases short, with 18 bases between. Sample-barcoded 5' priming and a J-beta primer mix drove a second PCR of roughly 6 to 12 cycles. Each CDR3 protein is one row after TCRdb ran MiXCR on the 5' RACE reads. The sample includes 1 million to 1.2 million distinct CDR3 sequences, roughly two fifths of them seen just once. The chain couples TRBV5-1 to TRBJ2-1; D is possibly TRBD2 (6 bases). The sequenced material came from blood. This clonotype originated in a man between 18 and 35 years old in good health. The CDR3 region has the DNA TGCGCCAGCAGCCCCCTTTCAGGCGGGGTATACAATGAGCAGTTCTTC. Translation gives CASSPLSGGVYNEQFF. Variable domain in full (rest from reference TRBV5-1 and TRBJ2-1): KAGVTQTPRYLIKTRGQQVTLSCSPISGHRSVSWYQQTPGQGLQFLFEYFSETQRNKGNFPGRFSGRQFSNSRSEMNVSTLELGDSALYLCASSPLSGGVYNEQFFGPGTRLTVL.